The T cell receptor beta chain described here comes from a study of blood T cells in healthy people across ages. Study outcomes and limitations: Per-million-T-cell TCR beta diversity fell roughly linearly with age.

The authors ran a second PCR of roughly 6 to 12 cycles using a sample-barcoded 5' primer and a J-beta primer mix. Tagging of each cDNA molecule was performed by a template-switch adaptor with 12 random nucleotides. Via MiXCR, TCRdb re-called the 5' RACE reads, giving one row per CDR3 protein. The table records hundreds of thousands of distinct CDR3 sequences, about 62% of them present only once. Trimming removed 4 bases at V and 2 bases at J, with 7 bases between. This CDR3 comprises 12 residues. Germline V gives CDR1 SQVTM, CDR2 ANQGSEA. On this clonotype: Antigen unknown.

All donors came from Russia, were Caucasian and healthy, and spanned ages roughly 6 to 95. Every sample gave at least 5 micrograms of total RNA when it was extracted. This sequence joins TRBV29-1 and TRBJ2-3; no firm D call. The sequence came from a man aged 25-40 years in good health. The source material was blood. The DNA of the CDR3 is TGCAGCGTTGGAAAGTCCACAGATACGCAGTATTTT. It specifies CSVGKSTDTQYF.